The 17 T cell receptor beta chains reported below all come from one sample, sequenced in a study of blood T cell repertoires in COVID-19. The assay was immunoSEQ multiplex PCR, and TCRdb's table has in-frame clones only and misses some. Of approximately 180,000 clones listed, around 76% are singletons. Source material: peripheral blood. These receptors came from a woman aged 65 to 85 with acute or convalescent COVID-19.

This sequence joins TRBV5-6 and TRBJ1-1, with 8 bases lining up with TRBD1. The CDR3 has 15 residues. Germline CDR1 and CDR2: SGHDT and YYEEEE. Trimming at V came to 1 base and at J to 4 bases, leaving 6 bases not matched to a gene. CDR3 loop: CASSLPRGLGTEAFF. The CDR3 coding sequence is TGTGCCAGCAGCTTGCCCAGGGGGCTGGGCACTGAAGCTTTCTTT.

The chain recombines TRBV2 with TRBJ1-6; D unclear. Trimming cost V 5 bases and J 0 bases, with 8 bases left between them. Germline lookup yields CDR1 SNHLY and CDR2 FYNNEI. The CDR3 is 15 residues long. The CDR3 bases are TGTGCCAGCAGTCCACGGAGCTCCTATAATTCACCCCTCCACTTT. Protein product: CASSPRSSYNSPLHF.

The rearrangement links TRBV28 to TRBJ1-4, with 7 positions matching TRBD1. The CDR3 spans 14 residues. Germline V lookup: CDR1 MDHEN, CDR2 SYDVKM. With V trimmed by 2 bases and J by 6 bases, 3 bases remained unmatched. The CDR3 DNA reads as TGTGCCAGCAGTTTAGGGGGGACAGATGAAAAACTGTTTTTT. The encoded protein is CASSLGGTDEKLFF.

CDR3 bases: TGTGCCAGCAGCATCAAAAGGGACAGAGACGAGCAGTACTTC. Translated: CASSIKRDRDEQYF. The chain is built from TRBV6-5 and TRBJ2-7; 7 nucleotides agree with TRBD1. CDR1 is MNHEY, CDR2 SVGAGI, per germline. J lost 5 bases, V lost 6 bases, and 10 bases had no gene match. The CDR3 has 14 amino acids.

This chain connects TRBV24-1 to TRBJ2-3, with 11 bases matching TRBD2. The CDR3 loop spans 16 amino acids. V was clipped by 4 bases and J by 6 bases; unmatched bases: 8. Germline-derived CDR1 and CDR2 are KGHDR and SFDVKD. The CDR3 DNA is TGTGCCACCAGTGACCCTAGCGGGGGGCTCCTGGATACGCAGTATTTT. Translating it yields CATSDPSGGLLDTQYF.

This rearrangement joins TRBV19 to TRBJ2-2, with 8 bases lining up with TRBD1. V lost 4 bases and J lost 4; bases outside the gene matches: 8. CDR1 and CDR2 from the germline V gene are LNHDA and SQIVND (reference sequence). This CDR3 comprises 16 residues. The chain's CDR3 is CASSNRQGLTTGELFF. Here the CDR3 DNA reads TGTGCCAGTAGTAACCGACAGGGGCTGACCACCGGGGAGCTGTTTTTT.

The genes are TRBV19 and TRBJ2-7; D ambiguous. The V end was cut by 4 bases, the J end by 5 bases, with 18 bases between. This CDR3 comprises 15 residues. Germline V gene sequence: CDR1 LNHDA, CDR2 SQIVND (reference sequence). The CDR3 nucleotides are TGTGCCAGTAGTAAGGCAGCCGGTTTCGGAGACGAGCAGTACTTC. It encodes CASSKAAGFGDEQYF.

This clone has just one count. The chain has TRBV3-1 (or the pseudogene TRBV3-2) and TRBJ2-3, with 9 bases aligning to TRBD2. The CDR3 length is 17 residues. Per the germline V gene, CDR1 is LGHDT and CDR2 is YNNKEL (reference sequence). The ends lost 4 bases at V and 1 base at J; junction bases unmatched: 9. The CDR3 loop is CASSRHLGGRGTDTQYF. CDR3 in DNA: TGTGCCAGCAGCCGCCACCTGGGCGGGAGGGGCACAGATACGCAGTATTTT.

The DNA for the CDR3 is TGTGCCAGCCGACAGGACTCGGATGAGCAGTTCTTC. It translates to CASRQDSDEQFF. This chain joins TRBV10-3 and TRBJ2-1; D perhaps matches TRBD1 (6 bases). V was cut by 10 bases and J by 8 bases, with 15 bases left in between. Germline V gene data show CDR1 as ENHRY and CDR2 as SYGVKD. There are 12 residues in the CDR3.

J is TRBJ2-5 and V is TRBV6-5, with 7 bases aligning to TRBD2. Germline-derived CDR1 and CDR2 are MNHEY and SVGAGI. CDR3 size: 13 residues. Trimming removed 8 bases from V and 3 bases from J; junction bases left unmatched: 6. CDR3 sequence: CASCRGSEETQYF. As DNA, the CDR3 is TGTGCCAGCTGCCGCGGGAGTGAAGAGACCCAGTACTTC.

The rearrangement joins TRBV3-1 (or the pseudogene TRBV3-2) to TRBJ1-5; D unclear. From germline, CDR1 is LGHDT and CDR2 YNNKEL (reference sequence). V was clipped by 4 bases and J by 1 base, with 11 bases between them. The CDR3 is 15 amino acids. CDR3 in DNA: TGTGCCAGCAGCCGCCGGGGAGGGAGCAATCAGCCCCAGCATTTT. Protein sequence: CASSRRGGSNQPQHF.

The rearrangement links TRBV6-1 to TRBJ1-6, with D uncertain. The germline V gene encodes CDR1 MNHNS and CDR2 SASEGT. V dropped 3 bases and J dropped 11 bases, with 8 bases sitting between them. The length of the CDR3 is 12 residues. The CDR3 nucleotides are TGTGCCAGCAGTGAGCGGGCCCCACCCCTCCACTTT. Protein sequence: CASSERAPPLHF.

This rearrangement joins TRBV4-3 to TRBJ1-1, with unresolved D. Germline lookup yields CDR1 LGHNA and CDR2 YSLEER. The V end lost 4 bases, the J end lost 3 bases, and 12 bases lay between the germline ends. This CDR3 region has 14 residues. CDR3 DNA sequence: TGCGCCAGCAGCCCCCCGGGAGTTGACACTGAAGCTTTCTTT. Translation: CASSPPGVDTEAFF.

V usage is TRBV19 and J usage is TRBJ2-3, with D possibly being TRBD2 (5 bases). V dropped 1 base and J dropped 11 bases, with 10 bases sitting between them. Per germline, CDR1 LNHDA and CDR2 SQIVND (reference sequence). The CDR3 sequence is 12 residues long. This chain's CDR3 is CASSIGRAGQYF. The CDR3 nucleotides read TGTGCCAGTAGTATAGGGCGGGCGGGGCAGTATTTT.

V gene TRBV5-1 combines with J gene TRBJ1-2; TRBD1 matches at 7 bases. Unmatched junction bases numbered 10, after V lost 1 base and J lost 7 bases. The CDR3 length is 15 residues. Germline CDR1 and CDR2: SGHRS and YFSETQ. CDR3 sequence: CASSLSPRQGSGYTF. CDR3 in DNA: TGCGCCAGCAGCTTGAGCCCCCGACAGGGTAGTGGCTACACCTTC. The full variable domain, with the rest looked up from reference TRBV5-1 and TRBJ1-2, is KAGVTQTPRYLIKTRGQQVTLSCSPISGHRSVSWYQQTPGQGLQFLFEYFSETQRNKGNFPGRFSGRQFSNSRSEMNVSTLELGDSALYLCASSLSPRQGSGYTFGSGTRLTVV.

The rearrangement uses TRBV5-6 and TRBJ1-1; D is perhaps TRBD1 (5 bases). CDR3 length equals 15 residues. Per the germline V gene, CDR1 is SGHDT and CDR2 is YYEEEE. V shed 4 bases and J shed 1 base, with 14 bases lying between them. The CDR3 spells CASSHLGTGNTEAFF. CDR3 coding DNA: TGTGCCAGCAGCCACTTGGGAACAGGGAACACTGAAGCTTTCTTT.

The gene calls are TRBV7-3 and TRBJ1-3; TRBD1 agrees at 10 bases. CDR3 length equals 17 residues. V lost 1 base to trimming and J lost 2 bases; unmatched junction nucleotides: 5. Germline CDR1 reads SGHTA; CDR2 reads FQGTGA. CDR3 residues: CASSLRDRGGTGNTIYF. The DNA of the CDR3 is TGTGCCAGCAGCTTAAGGGACAGGGGAGGAACTGGAAACACCATATATTTT.